This entry is about one T cell receptor beta chain. In the authors' workflow: The assay estimated nucleated cells by amplifying reference gene primers. Profiling relied on immunoSEQ multiplex PCR, and the TCRdb table lists in-frame clones only, not all of them. The V and J calls and clone size are taken from that table; D and trimming were inferred from the DNA. The sample shows about 200,000 clones, about 88% of them seen only once. The data originate from a study of blood T cell repertoires in COVID-19. For the study at large: Acute and convalescent COVID-19 samples came from the United States, Italy and Spain. From T cells, B-cell-depleted T cells, or PBMCs came the material, which was cDNA or gDNA.

The CDR3 covers 14 residues. Germline CDR1 SNHLY, CDR2 FYNNEI. V dropped 1 base and J dropped 6 bases, with 10 bases sitting between them. The source material was peripheral blood. The receptor was isolated from a man between 18 and 29 years old with active or convalescent COVID-19. J is TRBJ1-5 and V is TRBV2; maybe TRBD1 (5 bases). CDR3 residues: CASSEVAGIQPQHF. CDR3 sequence (DNA): TGTGCCAGCAGTGAAGTGGCAGGGATTCAGCCCCAGCATTTT.